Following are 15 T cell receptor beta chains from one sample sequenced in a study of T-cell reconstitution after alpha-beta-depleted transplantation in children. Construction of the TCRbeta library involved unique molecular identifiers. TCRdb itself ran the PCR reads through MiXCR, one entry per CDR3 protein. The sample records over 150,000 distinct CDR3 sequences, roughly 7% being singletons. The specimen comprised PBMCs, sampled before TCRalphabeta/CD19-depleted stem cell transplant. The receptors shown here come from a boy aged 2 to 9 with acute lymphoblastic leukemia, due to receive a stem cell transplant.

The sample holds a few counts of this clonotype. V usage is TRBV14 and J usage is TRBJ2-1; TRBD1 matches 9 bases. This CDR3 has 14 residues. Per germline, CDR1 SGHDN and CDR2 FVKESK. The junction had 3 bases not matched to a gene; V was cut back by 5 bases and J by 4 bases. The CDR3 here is CASSNRGPYNEQFF. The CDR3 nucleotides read TGTGCCAGCAGCAACAGGGGGCCGTACAATGAGCAGTTCTTC. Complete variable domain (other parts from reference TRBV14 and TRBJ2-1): EAGVTQFPSHSVIEKGQTVTLRCDPISGHDNLYWYRRVMGKEIKFLLHFVKESKQDESGMPNNRFLAERTGGTYSTLKVQPAELEDSGVYFCASSNRGPYNEQFFGPGTRLTVL.

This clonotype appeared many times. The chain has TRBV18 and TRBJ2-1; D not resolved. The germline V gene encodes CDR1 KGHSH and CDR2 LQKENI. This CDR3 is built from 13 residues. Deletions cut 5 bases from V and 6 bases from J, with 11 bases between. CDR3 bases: TGTGCCAGCTCAACCCCCCCAGGCAATGAGCAGTTCTTC. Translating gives CASSTPPGNEQFF.

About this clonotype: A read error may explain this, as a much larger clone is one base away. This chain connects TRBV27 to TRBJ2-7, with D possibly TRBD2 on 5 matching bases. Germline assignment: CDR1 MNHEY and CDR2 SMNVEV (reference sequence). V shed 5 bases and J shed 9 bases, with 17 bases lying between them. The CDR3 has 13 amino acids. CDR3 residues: CASSPRTSWGQYF. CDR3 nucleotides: TGTGCCAGCAGTCCCCGGACTTCCTGGGGGCAGTACTTC.

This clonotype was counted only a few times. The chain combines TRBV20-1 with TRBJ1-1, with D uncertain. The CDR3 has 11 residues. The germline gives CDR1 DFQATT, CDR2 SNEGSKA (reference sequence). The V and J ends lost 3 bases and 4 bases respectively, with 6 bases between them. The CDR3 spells CSASLSTEAFF. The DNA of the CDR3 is TGCAGTGCTAGTCTGAGCACTGAAGCTTTCTTT.

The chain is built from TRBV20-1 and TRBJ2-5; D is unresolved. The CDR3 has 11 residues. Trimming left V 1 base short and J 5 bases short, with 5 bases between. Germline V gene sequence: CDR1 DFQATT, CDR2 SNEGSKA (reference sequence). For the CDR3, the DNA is TGCAGTGCTAGAGTGATCGAGACCCAGTACTTC. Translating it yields CSARVIETQYF.

This CDR3 reads CASSPRQDGTPLHF. The DNA of the CDR3 is TGTGCCAGCAGTCCACGACAGGACGGGACACCCCTCCACTTT. The chain employs TRBV12-3 or TRBV12-4 and TRBJ1-6; weak D call: TRBD1 (6 bases). The CDR3 length is 14 residues. The V and J ends lost 5 bases and 11 bases respectively, with 16 bases between them.

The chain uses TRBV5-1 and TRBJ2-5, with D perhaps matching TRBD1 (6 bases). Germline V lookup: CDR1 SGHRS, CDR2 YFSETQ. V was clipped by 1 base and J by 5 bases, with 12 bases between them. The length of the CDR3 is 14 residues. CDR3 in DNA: TGCGCCAGCAGCTTGAGGTGGGGGCCGGAGACCCAGTACTTC. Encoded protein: CASSLRWGPETQYF.

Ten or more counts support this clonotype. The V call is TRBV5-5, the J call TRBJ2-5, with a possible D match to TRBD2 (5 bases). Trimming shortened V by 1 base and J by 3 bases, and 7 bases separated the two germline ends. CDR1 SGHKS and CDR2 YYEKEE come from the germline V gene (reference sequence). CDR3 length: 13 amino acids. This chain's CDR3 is CASSLPGKETQYF. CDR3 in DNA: TGTGCCAGCAGCTTGCCCGGGAAAGAGACCCAGTACTTC.

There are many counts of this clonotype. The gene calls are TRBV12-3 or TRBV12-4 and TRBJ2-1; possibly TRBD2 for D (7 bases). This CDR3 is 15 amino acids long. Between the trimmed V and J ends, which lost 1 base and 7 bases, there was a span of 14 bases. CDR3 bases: TGTGCCAGCAGTTTAGGAGGGGGGGCCGTGAATGAGCAGTTCTTC. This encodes CASSLGGGAVNEQFF.

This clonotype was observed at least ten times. CDR3 sequence (DNA): TGTGCCAGCAGCAAAGTTGGCAGGGGTTGCCACGAGCAGTACTTC. Its protein is CASSKVGRGCHEQYF. The chain joins TRBV21-1 to TRBJ2-7; the table's D call, TRBD1, has no DNA check behind it. TRBV21-1 is shown as a pseudogene. CDR3 length equals 15 residues.

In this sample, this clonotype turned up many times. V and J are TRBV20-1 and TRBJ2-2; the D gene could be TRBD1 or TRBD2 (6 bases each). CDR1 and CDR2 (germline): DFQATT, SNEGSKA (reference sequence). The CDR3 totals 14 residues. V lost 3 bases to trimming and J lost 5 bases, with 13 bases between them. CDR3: CSARGGRGTGELFF. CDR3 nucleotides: TGCAGTGCTAGGGGGGGCAGGGGTACCGGGGAGCTGTTTTTT.

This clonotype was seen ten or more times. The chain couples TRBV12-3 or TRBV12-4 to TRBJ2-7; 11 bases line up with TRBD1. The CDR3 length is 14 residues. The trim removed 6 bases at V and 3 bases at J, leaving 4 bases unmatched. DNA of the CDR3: TGTGCCAGCAGCTGGACAGGGGGCGACTACGAGCAGTACTTC. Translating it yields CASSWTGGDYEQYF.

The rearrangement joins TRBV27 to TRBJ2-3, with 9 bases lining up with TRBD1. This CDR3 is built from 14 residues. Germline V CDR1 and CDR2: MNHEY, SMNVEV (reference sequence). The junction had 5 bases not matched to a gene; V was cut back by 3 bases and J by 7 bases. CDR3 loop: CASSLGQGANTQYF. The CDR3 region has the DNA TGTGCCAGCAGTTTGGGACAGGGTGCAAATACGCAGTATTTT.

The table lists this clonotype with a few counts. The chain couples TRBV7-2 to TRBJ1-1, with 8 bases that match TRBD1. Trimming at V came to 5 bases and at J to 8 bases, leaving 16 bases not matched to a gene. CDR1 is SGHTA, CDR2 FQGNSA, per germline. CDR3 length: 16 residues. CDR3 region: CASSTRFRQGTAEAFF. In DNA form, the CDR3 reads TGTGCCAGCAGCACTAGGTTTAGACAGGGGACGGCCGAAGCTTTCTTT.

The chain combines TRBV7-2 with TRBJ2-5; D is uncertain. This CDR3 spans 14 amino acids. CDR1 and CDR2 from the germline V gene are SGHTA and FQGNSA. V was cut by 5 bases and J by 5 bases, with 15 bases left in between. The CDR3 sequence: CASSPVSFGETQYF. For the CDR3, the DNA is TGTGCCAGCAGCCCAGTTTCCTTTGGGGAGACCCAGTACTTC.